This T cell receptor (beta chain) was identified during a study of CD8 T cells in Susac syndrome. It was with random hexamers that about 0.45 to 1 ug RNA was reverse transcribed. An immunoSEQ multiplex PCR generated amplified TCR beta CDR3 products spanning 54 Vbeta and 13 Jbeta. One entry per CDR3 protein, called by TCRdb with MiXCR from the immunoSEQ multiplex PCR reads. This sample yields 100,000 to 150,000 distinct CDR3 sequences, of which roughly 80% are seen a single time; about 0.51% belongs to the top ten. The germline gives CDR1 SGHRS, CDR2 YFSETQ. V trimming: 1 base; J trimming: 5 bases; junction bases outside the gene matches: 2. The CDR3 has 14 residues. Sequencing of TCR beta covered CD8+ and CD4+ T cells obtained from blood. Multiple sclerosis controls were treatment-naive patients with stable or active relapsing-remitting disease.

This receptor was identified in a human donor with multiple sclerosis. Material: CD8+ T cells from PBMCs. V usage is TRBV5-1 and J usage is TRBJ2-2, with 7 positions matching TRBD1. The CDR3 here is CASSLQQGTGELFF. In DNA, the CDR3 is TGCGCCAGCAGCTTGCAACAGGGGACCGGGGAGCTGTTTTTT.